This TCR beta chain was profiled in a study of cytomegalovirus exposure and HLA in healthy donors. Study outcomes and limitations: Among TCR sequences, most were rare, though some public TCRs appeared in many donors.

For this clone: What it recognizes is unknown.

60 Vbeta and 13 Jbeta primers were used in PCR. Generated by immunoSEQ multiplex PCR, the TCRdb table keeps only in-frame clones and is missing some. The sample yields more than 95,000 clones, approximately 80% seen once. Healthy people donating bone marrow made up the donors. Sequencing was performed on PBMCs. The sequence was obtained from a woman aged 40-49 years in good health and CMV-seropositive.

The CDR3 here is CASRGARGTGELFF. DNA of the CDR3: TGTGCCAGCAGGGGGGCGCGCGGCACCGGGGAGCTGTTTTTT. The chain couples TRBV6-5 to TRBJ2-2; TRBD1 is a possible D gene (6 bases). The V gene's germline CDR1 is MNHEY and CDR2 SVGAGI. Trimming took 6 bases from V and 4 from J, leaving 12 bases between them. The length of the CDR3 is 14 residues.